This TCR beta chain stems from a study of shared clonotypes between healthy human individuals. In the case of this clone: Its antigen is still unknown.

V shed 3 bases and J shed 4 bases, with 7 bases lying between them. CDR3 size: 12 residues. Per the germline V gene, CDR1 is SGHNT and CDR2 is YYREEE (reference sequence). Sequencing used immunoSEQ multiplex PCR; TCRdb keeps in-frame clones, though not all of them. Altogether about 1,900,000 clones are present, over 85% being singletons, with the ten largest covering 1% to 1.5%. Notes on the study in general: Genetic and exposure-history diversity was limited by the small donor number.

Only CD45RO-negative cells positively selected for CCR7 counted as naive CD8 cells, so terminally differentiated effector memory CD45RA+ cells were excluded. The healthy adult donors were HIV-negative and reported no recent acute infections or vaccinations. This chain links TRBV5-4 with TRBJ1-2; D unresolved. The receptor was isolated from a man younger than 30 in good health. Sequenced material: naive CD8+ T cells sorted from blood. In nucleotides, the CDR3 is TGTGCCAGCAGCTCGGCGGGCTATGGCTACACCTTC. Amino acids: CASSSAGYGYTF.